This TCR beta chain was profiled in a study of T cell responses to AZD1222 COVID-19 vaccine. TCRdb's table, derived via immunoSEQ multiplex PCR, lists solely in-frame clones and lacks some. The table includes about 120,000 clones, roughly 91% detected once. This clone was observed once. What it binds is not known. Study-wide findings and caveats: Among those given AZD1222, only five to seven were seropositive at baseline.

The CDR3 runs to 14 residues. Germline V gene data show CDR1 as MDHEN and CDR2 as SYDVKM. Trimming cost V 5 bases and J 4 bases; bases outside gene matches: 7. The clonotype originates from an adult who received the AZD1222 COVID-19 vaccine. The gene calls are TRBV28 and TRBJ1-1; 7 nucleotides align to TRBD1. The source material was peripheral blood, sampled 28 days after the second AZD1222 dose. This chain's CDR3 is CASSPRTGPTEAFF. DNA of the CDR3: TGTGCCAGCAGTCCTAGGACAGGCCCCACTGAAGCTTTCTTT.